These 9 T cell receptor beta chains were all obtained from the same sample, sequenced in a study of T cell clonality in common variable immunodeficiency. Study-level points and caveats: Common variable immunodeficiency TCR beta sequences reportedly had fewer deletions and N-nucleotide insertions.

Assay used: immunoSEQ multiplex PCR; TCRdb lists only in-frame clones, some missing. Captured here are some 42,000 clones, none seen once; the top ten comprise roughly 5.6%. No antigen has been assigned to these receptors. The sequenced material came from peripheral blood mononuclear cells. Receptors originate from a human donor with common variable immunodeficiency.

This clone showed up many times. The read falls 3 residues short of the CDR3 end, and the missing part is taken from the germline J gene. The rearrangement joins TRBV5-1 to TRBJ2-7; 10 bases line up with TRBD1. The CDR3 has 16 amino acids. J gave up 6 bases and V 0 bases, and 9 bases lay outside the gene matches. CDR1 and CDR2 from the germline V gene are SGHRS and YFSETQ. CDR3 sequence: CASSLDPPGQGTEQYF. The CDR3 DNA, read in part, is TGCGCCAGCAGCTTGGACCCACCGGGACAGGGGACCGAG. Full variable domain (missing parts from reference TRBV5-1 and TRBJ2-7): KAGVTQTPRYLIKTRGQQVTLSCSPISGHRSVSWYQQTPGQGLQFLFEYFSETQRNKGNFPGRFSGRQFSNSRSEMNVSTLELGDSALYLCASSLDPPGQGTEQYFGPGTRLTVT.

This clone was picked up a small number of times. The CDR3 goes on 3 residues after the read ends, and that part is filled in from the germline J gene. The J gene is TRBJ2-1, the V gene TRBV5-1, with 11 bases that match TRBD2. This CDR3 has 15 residues. Germline V gene sequence: CDR1 SGHRS, CDR2 YFSETQ. The junction had 3 bases not matched to a gene; V was cut back by 1 base and J by 6 bases. Partial CDR3 DNA: TGCGCCAGCAGCTTGTACCTAGCGGGGGGCAATGAG. This translates into CASSLYLAGGNE. The full CDR3 reads CASSLYLAGGNEQFF. Full variable domain (rest looked up from reference TRBV5-1 and TRBJ2-1): KAGVTQTPRYLIKTRGQQVTLSCSPISGHRSVSWYQQTPGQGLQFLFEYFSETQRNKGNFPGRFSGRQFSNSRSEMNVSTLELGDSALYLCASSLYLAGGNEQFFGPGTRLTVL.

This clone was found many times. The read halts 3 residues ahead of the CDR3 end, with the missing end drawn from the germline J gene. The chain combines TRBV7-9 with TRBJ2-7; possible D gene TRBD1, 5 bases. CDR3 length: 12 amino acids. Germline V lookup: CDR1 SEHNR, CDR2 FQNEAQ (reference sequence). Trimming took 2 bases from V and 4 from J, leaving 6 bases between them. The chain's CDR3 is CASSLTGYEQYF. The CDR3 DNA, read in part, is TGTGCCAGCAGCTTAACAGGATACGAG.

In this sample, this clone is large. Read data end 3 residues before the CDR3 end; the end is taken from the germline J gene. J is TRBJ2-3 and V is TRBV6-2 or TRBV6-3, with D possibly matching TRBD1 (6 bases). CDR3 length: 16 amino acids. CDR1 and CDR2 (germline): MNHEY, SVGEGT. With 5 bases removed from V and 0 bases from J, the gap between germline ends came to 15 bases. CDR3 DNA (partial): TGTGCCAGCAGTACCTACAGGGCGAAAAGCACAGATACG. Translated: CASSTYRAKSTDT. The entire CDR3 is CASSTYRAKSTDTQYF.

This clone has ten or more counts. CDR3 DNA (partial): TGTGCCAGCAGTGCTCGAGGGGTGGGCACTGAA. Its protein is CASSARGVGTE. From start to end, the CDR3 is CASSARGVGTEAFF. V gene TRBV2 combines with J gene TRBJ1-1; TRBD1 might be the D (5 bases). Read coverage stops 3 residues before the CDR3 terminus; the germline J gene supplies the remainder. CDR3 length: 14 amino acids. CDR1 SNHLY and CDR2 FYNNEI come from the germline V gene. Between the trimmed V and J ends, which lost 4 bases and 4 bases, there was a span of 13 bases.

A few counts support this clone. The CDR3 end lies 3 residues beyond the end of the read and is filled in from the germline J gene. The chain combines TRBV5-1 with TRBJ1-1; D uncertain. V lost 1 base and J 6 bases, leaving 10 bases between the germline ends. Germline CDR1 SGHRS, CDR2 YFSETQ. This CDR3 spans 13 amino acids. CDR3 sequence reads: CASSLLPMAEAFF. Partial CDR3 DNA: TGCGCCAGCAGCTTGTTACCTATGGCTGAA. Based on the CDR3 plus reference TRBV5-1 and TRBJ1-1, the full variable domain is KAGVTQTPRYLIKTRGQQVTLSCSPISGHRSVSWYQQTPGQGLQFLFEYFSETQRNKGNFPGRFSGRQFSNSRSEMNVSTLELGDSALYLCASSLLPMAEAFFGQGTRLTVV.

This clone was detected only a few times. The read terminates 3 residues ahead of where the CDR3 ends, so the germline J gene completes it. This chain uses TRBV18 with TRBJ1-3; D is uncertain. CDR1 KGHSH and CDR2 LQKENI come from the germline V gene. The CDR3 is 15 residues long. Trimming took off 2 bases at V and 2 bases at J, with 10 bases between the two ends. Here the CDR3 reads CASSPERATGNTIYF. The CDR3 DNA, read in part, is TGTGCCAGCTCACCAGAAAGGGCTACTGGAAACACC.

In this sample, this clone turned up a few times. The read falls 3 residues short of the CDR3 end, and the missing part is taken from the germline J gene. The rearrangement uses TRBV7-3 and TRBJ2-2, with D hard to call. This CDR3 has 15 amino acids. The germline V gene has CDR1 SGHTA and CDR2 FQGTGA. Trimming shortened V by 5 bases and J by 5 bases, and 15 bases separated the two germline ends. The CDR3 loop reads CASSPRPLSTGELFF. The sequenced part of the CDR3 DNA is TGTGCCAGCAGCCCAAGGCCTCTTTCAACCGGGGAG.

This clone was detected many times. The read comes to an end 3 residues before the CDR3 does, leaving the germline J gene to fill in the end. V is TRBV30 and J is TRBJ1-5; D possibly corresponds to TRBD1 (5 bases). From germline, CDR1 is GTSNPN and CDR2 SVGIG (reference sequence). The V and J ends lost 0 bases and 0 bases respectively, with 18 bases between them. This CDR3 spans 18 amino acids. The CDR3 bases that were read are TGTGCCTGGAGTGTAAGGTGGGGGGGAGGAAATAGCAATCAGCCC. Translation gives CAWSVRWGGGNSNQP. The CDR3 reads in full as CAWSVRWGGGNSNQPQHF.